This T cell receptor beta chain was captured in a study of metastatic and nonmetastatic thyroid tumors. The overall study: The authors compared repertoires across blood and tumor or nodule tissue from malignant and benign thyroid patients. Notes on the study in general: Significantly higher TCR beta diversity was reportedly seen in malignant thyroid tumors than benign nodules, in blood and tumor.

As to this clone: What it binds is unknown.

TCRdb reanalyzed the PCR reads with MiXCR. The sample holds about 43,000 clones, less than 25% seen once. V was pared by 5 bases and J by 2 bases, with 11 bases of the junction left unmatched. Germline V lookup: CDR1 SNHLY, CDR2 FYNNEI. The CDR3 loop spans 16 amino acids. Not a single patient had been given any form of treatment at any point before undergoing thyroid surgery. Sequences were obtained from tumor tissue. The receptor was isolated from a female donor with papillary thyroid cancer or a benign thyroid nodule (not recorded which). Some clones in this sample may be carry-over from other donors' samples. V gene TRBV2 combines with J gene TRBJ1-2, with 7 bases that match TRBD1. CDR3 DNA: TGTGCCAGCAGTACAGACAGGGACCGTGCCAACTATGGCTACACCTTC. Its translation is CASSTDRDRANYGYTF.